This T cell receptor (beta chain) was profiled in a study of CD8+ T cells in alopecia areata. As for the study in general: Treated patients were given oral tofacitinib, which was dosed at 5 to 10 mg twice daily.

From alopecia areata patients, lesional scalp punch biopsies and peripheral blood were collected. Whole-study findings and limits: Higher clonality was seen in lesional scalp than in normal scalp, especially in alopecia totalis/universalis.

With regard to this clone: Its cognate antigen is unknown.

Trimming cost V 3 bases and J 0 bases, with 12 bases left between them. Germline loops: CDR1 SGHVS, CDR2 FQNEAQ. The CDR3 is 16 amino acids. After isolation, RNA underwent reverse transcription to generate cDNA as the sequencing template. Assay used: immunoSEQ multiplex PCR; TCRdb lists only in-frame clones, some missing. The table includes approximately 100,000 clones, around two fifths detected once. This TCR was recovered from a human donor with alopecia areata. The sample comprised CD4+ T cells sorted from blood. The chain employs TRBV7-8 and TRBJ2-4, with D perhaps matching TRBD1 or TRBD2 (5 bases each). CDR3 amino acids: CASSLRGFLAKNIQYF. The CDR3 region has the DNA TGTGCCAGCAGCTTGAGGGGTTTTCTAGCCAAAAACATTCAGTACTTC.